A selection of T cell receptor beta chains follows, all from one sample in a study of lymphopenia after photon versus proton radiotherapy. Clones were read by immunoSEQ multiplex PCR, and TCRdb kept only the in-frame ones, dropping some. The sample has roughly 30,000 clones; around 82% are singletons. The sample here was peripheral blood, taken from a patient treated with photon-based radiotherapy. The receptor source for this set is a man in his fifties with gastric cancer. The conserved cysteine and the conserved F or W are not part of the CDR3 here.

J gene | V gene | CDR3 protein
TRBJ2-5 | TRBV27 | ASSFTAQETQY
TRBJ2-3 | TRBV6-5 | ASTQGQNTDTQY
TRBJ1-6 | TRBV2 | ASIPGLTSYNSPLH
TRBJ2-3 | TRBV27 | ASSLRGQGIADTQY
TRBJ2-7 | TRBV19 | ASSIGWGDEQY
TRBJ2-2 | TRBV11-2 | ASAGPNTGELF
TRBJ1-6 | TRBV11-2 | ASSLAAGYNSPLH
TRBJ1-4 | TRBV18 | ASSPGRSRGEKLF
TRBJ2-2 | TRBV5-1 | ASSSRLAGGSNTGELF
TRBJ2-3 | TRBV27 | ASSWSQTSTDTQY
TRBJ1-3 | TRBV9 | ASSVGAGIGNTIY
TRBJ2-7 | TRBV29-1 | SVEVPGRIYEQY
TRBJ1-2 | TRBV10-2 | ASSESRRAHNYGYT
TRBJ2-1 | TRBV4-1 | ASSPGQSEQF
TRBJ2-1 | TRBV9 | ASSVGSNEQF
TRBJ2-3 | TRBV6-5 | ASSRTGGQLGTQY
TRBJ2-5 | TRBV9 | ASSPRLQETQY
TRBJ2-7 | TRBV7-6 | ASSPGLAGIYEQY
TRBJ2-6 | TRBV7-3 | ASTRNRGTSGANVLT
TRBJ2-1 | TRBV6-4 | ASSDSGTGEVGEQF
TRBJ2-5 | TRBV5-1 | ASSLAETQY
TRBJ2-4 | TRBV7-3 | ASSLRGGGQY
TRBJ2-2 | TRBV10-1 | ASSTGGLNTGELF
TRBJ2-7 | TRBV2 | ASSAQGSYEQY
TRBJ2-6 | TRBV11-3 | ASSPSSGANVLT
TRBJ1-5 | TRBV7-8 | ASSLRGGAGDQPQH
TRBJ1-2 | TRBV6-1 | ASSVDRGGYGYT
TRBJ2-6 | TRBV11-2 | ASSLEGQGTNVLT
TRBJ1-5 | TRBV7-8 | ASSLVPGNNQPQH
TRBJ1-5 | TRBV28 | ASSFGTQPQH
TRBJ2-2 | TRBV7-9 | ASSLSGSGELF